Each of the 30 T cell receptor beta chains below was sequenced from the same sample in a study of spatial heterogeneity in lung cancer. Time point of the sample: sample taken at primary tumor resection. TCRdb redid the calling of the 5' RACE reads with MiXCR, one entry per CDR3 protein. The repertoire has around 7,000 distinct CDR3 sequences, around 6.7% of them found once; the top ten carry around 74%. Sequenced here: PBMCs, sampled at surgery. All receptors come from a male donor with early-stage non-small cell lung cancer.

Points on this clonotype: With a much larger clone just one base away, this may be a read error. The chain employs TRBV20-1 and TRBJ1-5; D perhaps matches TRBD1 (5 bases). Trimming shortened V by 0 bases and J by 7 bases, and 16 bases separated the two germline ends. Germline-derived CDR1 and CDR2 are DFQATT and SNEGSKA (reference sequence). The length of the CDR3 is 15 residues. The CDR3 DNA reads as TGCAGTGCTAGAGAGGCAGGGCAGGCTGCGCAGCCCCAGCATTTT. Amino acid sequence: CSAREAGQAAQPQHF.

This clonotype was seen repeatedly, ten times or more. The rearrangement uses TRBV5-6 and TRBJ1-6; D gene unclear. The CDR3 extends over 12 amino acids. Trimming shortened V by 4 bases and J by 9 bases, and 8 bases separated the two germline ends. The germline CDR1 and CDR2 sequences are SGHDT and YYEEEE. The CDR3 region has the DNA TGTGCCAGCAGCCTCAGACGTTCACCCCTCCACTTT. It translates to CASSLRRSPLHF.

This clonotype was seen many times. J is TRBJ2-2 and V is TRBV28; D is ambiguous. The CDR3 spans 17 residues. Per the germline V gene, CDR1 is MDHEN and CDR2 is SYDVKM. V lost 2 bases to trimming and J lost 1 base, with 14 bases between them. CDR3 nucleotide sequence: TGTGCCAGCAGTTTAAGATTAGACTGGCAGAACACCGGGGAGCTGTTTTTT. Protein product: CASSLRLDWQNTGELFF.

This clonotype was found many times. The chain links TRBV20-1 to TRBJ2-7; 14 bases map to TRBD2. V trimming: 6 bases; J trimming: 1 base; junction bases outside the gene matches: 5. The CDR3 covers 15 residues. CDR1 is DFQATT, CDR2 SNEGSKA, per germline (reference sequence). The DNA of the CDR3 is TGCAGTGCCCGGGGACTAGCGGGAGATTCCTACGAGCAGTACTTC. The encoded protein is CSARGLAGDSYEQYF.

This clonotype was counted a few times. The chain carries TRBV29-1 and TRBJ1-1; D gene unclear. CDR3 length equals 11 residues. Germline V CDR1 and CDR2: SQVTM, ANQGSEA. The ends were cut back, 7 bases at V and 4 bases at J, with 10 bases in the middle. The CDR3 reads CSASPGTEAFF. The CDR3 region has the DNA TGCAGCGCTTCCCCGGGCACTGAAGCTTTCTTT.

This clonotype was seen many times. The chain recombines TRBV28 with TRBJ2-7; TRBD2 aligns across 7 bases. This CDR3 region has 11 residues. V dropped 2 bases and J dropped 11; count of bases not matched to a gene: 3. Per germline, CDR1 MDHEN and CDR2 SYDVKM. The CDR3 DNA is TGTGCCAGCAGTTTAGTGGGGAGGGAGTACTTC. It codes for CASSLVGREYF.

Many counts were recorded for this clonotype. The rearrangement uses TRBV20-1 and TRBJ2-5; TRBD1 might be the D (7 bases). Germline V lookup: CDR1 DFQATT, CDR2 SNEGSKA (reference sequence). The CDR3 is made up of 17 amino acids. V was trimmed by 0 bases and J by 2 bases, leaving 19 bases between them. The CDR3 bases are TGCAGTGCTAGAGATTCGGGGGACAGCATGCCGCAAGAGACCCAGTACTTC. It specifies CSARDSGDSMPQETQYF.

In its sample, this clonotype was seen a few times. At one end, the junction sequence differs from germline, possibly due to a read error. The chain recombines TRBV5-1 with TRBJ1-2; the D is unclear. The CDR3 is 14 amino acids. CDR1 is SGHRS, CDR2 YFSETQ, per germline. Written as DNA, the CDR3 is TGCGCCAGCAGCTTAGCGACATCTAATTATGGCTACACCTTC. Translated: CASSLATSNYGYTF.

This clonotype was counted a few times. This rearrangement joins TRBV20-1 to TRBJ2-1, with 14 nucleotides matching TRBD2. The CDR3 extends over 17 amino acids. V gave up 6 bases and J gave up 2 bases; unmatched junction bases: 9. The germline gives CDR1 DFQATT, CDR2 SNEGSKA (reference sequence). In DNA form, the CDR3 reads TGCAGTGCCGAGACTAGCGGGGGGGCCGTACCCTACAATGAGCAGTTCTTC. It specifies CSAETSGGAVPYNEQFF.

This clonotype appeared many times. This chain connects TRBV12-3 or TRBV12-4 to TRBJ2-1; no firm D call. The CDR3 contains 11 residues. V gave up 3 bases and J gave up 9 bases, with 6 bases separating them. The CDR3 here is CASSLSLEQFF. As DNA, the CDR3 is TGTGCCAGCAGTTTGAGCCTTGAGCAGTTCTTC.

The chain is built from TRBV7-8 and TRBJ2-7; no firm D call. Germline CDR1 reads SGHVS; CDR2 reads FQNEAQ. This CDR3 has 11 residues. Trimming took off 5 bases at V and 4 bases at J, with 6 bases between the two ends. DNA of the CDR3: TGTGCCAGCAGCAACGCTTACGAGCAGTACGTC. Translating it yields CASSNAYEQYV.

This clonotype was seen repeatedly, ten times or more. This sequence joins TRBV3-1 and TRBJ2-5; perhaps D is TRBD1 or TRBD2 (5 bases each). The CDR3 loop spans 14 amino acids. The V and J ends lost 3 bases and 8 bases respectively, with 16 bases between them. In germline, CDR1 is LGHDT, CDR2 YNNKEL (reference sequence). The CDR3 nucleotides are TGTGCCAGCAGCCATATCGGGGCAACGGAAACCCAGTACTTC. This codes for CASSHIGATETQYF.

By frequency in the sample, this clonotype is medium-sized. This chain uses TRBV5-1 with TRBJ2-3; the D is unclear. Germline CDR1 SGHRS, CDR2 YFSETQ. CDR3 length equals 13 residues. V was cut by 3 bases and J by 3 bases, with 8 bases left in between. This chain's CDR3 is CASSSSRTDTQYF. The DNA of the CDR3 is TGCGCCAGCAGCTCGTCGAGGACAGATACGCAGTATTTT.

This clonotype was counted ten times or more. The genes are TRBV4-1 and TRBJ2-5; D not resolved. The CDR3 contains 17 residues. V was trimmed by 3 bases and J by 1 base, leaving 18 bases between them. In germline, CDR1 is MGHRA, CDR2 YSYEKL. This CDR3 is CASSQAAEARSQETQYF. CDR3 bases: TGCGCCAGCAGCCAGGCGGCAGAGGCCAGAAGCCAAGAGACCCAGTACTTC.

At least ten counts were recorded for this clonotype. V is TRBV28 and J is TRBJ2-7, with D perhaps TRBD2 (5 bases). Trimming shortened V by 3 bases and J by 2 bases, and 8 bases separated the two germline ends. The V gene's germline CDR1 is MDHEN and CDR2 SYDVKM. The CDR3 runs to 13 residues. CDR3 sequence: CASSFSGTYEQYF. CDR3 sequence (DNA): TGTGCCAGCAGTTTTTCGGGGACCTACGAGCAGTACTTC.

This sequence joins TRBV6-2 or TRBV6-3 and TRBJ1-2; D not resolved. CDR1 is MNHEY, CDR2 SVGEGT, per germline. The CDR3 is made up of 11 amino acids. The V and J ends lost 2 bases and 11 bases respectively, with 9 bases between them. The CDR3 coding sequence is TGTGCCAGCAGTTACCCCGACCAATACACCTTC. Translating it yields CASSYPDQYTF.

This clonotype was recorded at least ten times. V is TRBV29-1 and J is TRBJ2-1; TRBD2 matches at 14 bases. Looked up from germline, CDR1 is SQVTM and CDR2 is ANQGSEA. Losses at the gene ends were 6 bases for V and 5 bases for J; bases not matched to a gene: 9. This CDR3 spans 16 amino acids. As DNA, the CDR3 is TGCAGCGTAAACCCACCGGGACTAGCGGGGGACAATGAGCAGTTCTTC. This codes for CSVNPPGLAGDNEQFF.

This clonotype has at least ten counts. The chain carries TRBV11-3 and TRBJ1-1; D gene ambiguous. The CDR3 has 13 amino acids. CDR1 is SGHNT and CDR2 is YENEEA in the germline V gene. Trimming pared 2 bases from V and 6 bases from J, leaving 10 bases between. CDR3 in amino acids: CASSLTLGSEAFF. The CDR3 nucleotides read TGTGCCAGCAGCTTAACCCTGGGATCTGAAGCTTTCTTT.

At least ten counts were recorded for this clonotype. The chain employs TRBV5-1 and TRBJ1-1; D might be TRBD1 (6 bases). Germline V gene lookup returns CDR1 SGHRS and CDR2 YFSETQ. CDR3 length: 12 amino acids. Trimming pared 4 bases from V and 8 bases from J, leaving 12 bases between. This CDR3 is CASSPGQSEAFF. CDR3 DNA: TGCGCCAGCAGCCCTGGACAGTCCGAAGCTTTCTTT.

The V and J genes are TRBV5-1 and TRBJ2-7, with 7 nucleotides matching TRBD1. This CDR3 spans 14 amino acids. V shed 0 bases and J 7 bases; nucleotides not matched to a gene: 7. Germline CDR1 reads SGHRS; CDR2 reads YFSETQ. CDR3 loop: CASSLEGADREQYF. CDR3 nucleotide sequence: TGCGCCAGCAGCTTGGAGGGGGCGGACCGAGAGCAGTACTTC. The complete variable domain, with remaining parts taken from reference TRBV5-1 and TRBJ2-7, reads KAGVTQTPRYLIKTRGQQVTLSCSPISGHRSVSWYQQTPGQGLQFLFEYFSETQRNKGNFPGRFSGRQFSNSRSEMNVSTLELGDSALYLCASSLEGADREQYFGPGTRLTVT.

This clonotype appeared many times. The chain combines TRBV3-1 with TRBJ2-2; D remains unclear. Germline loops: CDR1 LGHDT, CDR2 YNNKEL (reference sequence). CDR3 length equals 15 residues. Trimming removed 2 bases from V and 6 bases from J, with 13 bases in between. The CDR3 loop reads CASSQQIGSAGELFF. As DNA, the CDR3 is TGTGCCAGCAGCCAACAGATTGGGTCGGCCGGGGAGCTGTTTTTT.

In this sample, this clonotype turned up many times. The chain employs TRBV28 and TRBJ1-2; D is uncertain. There are 12 residues in the CDR3. Per germline, CDR1 MDHEN and CDR2 SYDVKM. V was shortened by 6 bases and J by 8 bases, with 13 bases between the two germline ends. The CDR3 is CASSLPGRGYTF. CDR3 in DNA: TGTGCCAGCAGCCTACCTGGGAGAGGCTACACCTTC.

This clonotype has a handful of counts. The V gene is TRBV7-9, the J gene TRBJ2-7; D might be TRBD1 or TRBD2, each matching 5 bases. Looked up from germline, CDR1 is SEHNR and CDR2 is FQNEAQ (reference sequence). V was clipped by 5 bases and J by 0 bases, with 8 bases between them. This CDR3 is 13 amino acids long. CDR3 bases: TGTGCCAGCAGCAGGGACGGCTCCTACGAGCAGTACTTC. Its translation is CASSRDGSYEQYF.

This clonotype was counted at least ten times. The genes are TRBV6-6 and TRBJ2-3; perhaps TRBD2 as D (7 bases). Trimming took off 0 bases at V and 4 bases at J, with 14 bases between the two ends. This CDR3 spans 16 amino acids. In germline, CDR1 is MNHNY, CDR2 SVGAGI (reference sequence). As DNA, the CDR3 is TGTGCCAGCAGTTACTCCTTCAAGGGGGGGGCAGATACGCAGTATTTT. Translated: CASSYSFKGGADTQYF.

This clonotype was detected ten times or more. The chain joins TRBV3-1 to TRBJ2-1; 10 nucleotides align to TRBD2. V trimming: 0 bases; J trimming: 8 bases; junction bases outside the gene matches: 10. This CDR3 spans 17 amino acids. Germline CDR1 and CDR2: LGHDT and YNNKEL (reference sequence). Here the CDR3 reads CASSQDRGTSVGDEQFF. The CDR3, as DNA: TGTGCCAGCAGCCAAGATCGAGGGACTAGCGTCGGGGATGAGCAGTTCTTC.

This clonotype was seen more than once but under ten times. The chain carries TRBV7-9 and TRBJ1-1; D is unclear. V was cut by 1 base and J by 4 bases, with 7 bases left in between. Germline CDR1 is SEHNR and CDR2 is FQNEAQ (reference sequence). The CDR3 totals 13 residues. CDR3 in amino acids: CASSLVAGTEAFF. DNA for the CDR3: TGTGCCAGCAGCTTAGTAGCAGGCACTGAAGCTTTCTTT.

This clonotype occurred many times. CDR3 nucleotide sequence: TGTGCCAGCAGCTTAGACGACAGGGGGCAAGGAAACACCATATATTTT. Translated, it gives CASSLDDRGQGNTIYF. The genes are TRBV7-2 and TRBJ1-3, with 10 nucleotides matching TRBD1. There are 16 residues in the CDR3. CDR1 is SGHTA, CDR2 FQGNSA, per germline. J was trimmed by 4 bases and V by 1 base; bases with no gene match: 4.

This clonotype has ten or more counts. The chain's CDR3 is CASRDPNSYEQYF. The CDR3 nucleotides read TGTGCCAGTCGGGACCCGAACTCCTACGAGCAGTACTTC. The rearrangement uses TRBV6-5 and TRBJ2-7, with D perhaps being TRBD1 or TRBD2 (5 bases each). The V gene's germline CDR1 is MNHEY and CDR2 SVGAGI. The germline V and J ends were trimmed by 9 bases and 0 bases, with 12 bases remaining between them. This CDR3 contains 13 residues.

The chain combines TRBV24-1 with TRBJ2-1; D is undetermined. V was cut by 2 bases and J by 8 bases, with 9 bases left in between. CDR1 is KGHDR, CDR2 SFDVKD, per germline. CDR3 size: 13 residues. In nucleotides, the CDR3 is TGTGCCACCAGTGATTCCCATCGCGATGAGCAGTTCTTC. This encodes CATSDSHRDEQFF.

This clonotype appeared many times. The rearrangement links TRBV7-2 to TRBJ2-3; the match to TRBD2 covers 9 bases. There are 16 residues in the CDR3. Germline V gives CDR1 SGHTA, CDR2 FQGNSA. V gave up 1 base and J gave up 1 base; unmatched junction bases: 3. Here the CDR3 DNA reads TGTGCCAGCAGCTTAGATAGCGGGAGCGGCACAGATACGCAGTATTTT. It encodes CASSLDSGSGTDTQYF. Full variable domain (missing parts from reference TRBV7-2 and TRBJ2-3): GAGVSQSPSNKVTEKGKDVELRCDPISGHTALYWYRQSLGQGLEFLIYFQGNSAPDKSGLPSDRFSAERTGGSVSTLTIQRTQQEDSAVYLCASSLDSGSGTDTQYFGPGTRLTVL.